Listed here are 24 T cell receptor beta chains from one sample, sequenced in a study of blood T cell repertoires in COVID-19. The assay was immunoSEQ multiplex PCR, and TCRdb's table has in-frame clones only and misses some. The table records tens of thousands of clones, approximately 83% of them present only once. Material for sequencing was peripheral blood. The receptors were sampled from a man aged 35 to 55 with COVID-19, enrolled during active disease.

V usage is TRBV7-9 and J usage is TRBJ2-1; 8 nucleotides align to TRBD2. V dropped 7 bases and J dropped 4; count of bases not matched to a gene: 18. The CDR3 totals 18 residues. In germline, CDR1 is SEHNR, CDR2 FQNEAQ (reference sequence). Written as DNA, the CDR3 is TGTGCCAGCACCGGGGGGGACCAACCAACCCCACGTTACAATGAGCAGTTCTTC. This codes for CASTGGDQPTPRYNEQFF. The variable domain in full, with the rest retrieved from reference TRBV7-9 and TRBJ2-1, is DTGVSQNPRHKITKRGQNVTFRCDPISEHNRLYWYRQTLGQGPEFLTYFQNEAQLEKSRLLSDRFSAERPKGSFSTLEIQRTEQGDSAMYLCASTGGDQPTPRYNEQFFGPGTRLTVL.

The J gene is TRBJ2-7, the V gene TRBV30, with 15 bases fitting TRBD2. Germline V lookup: CDR1 GTSNPN, CDR2 SVGIG (reference sequence). There are 17 residues in the CDR3. Germline trimming cut 3 bases from V and 5 bases from J; bases unmatched to any gene: 11. The CDR3 nucleotides are TGTGCCTGGAGCCCGGGACTAGCGGGGGGCTACGGGAACGAGCAGTACTTC. The encoded protein is CAWSPGLAGGYGNEQYF.

This sequence joins TRBV11-3 and TRBJ2-5, with D possibly being TRBD2 (6 bases). The CDR3 sequence is 14 residues long. Trimming removed 4 bases at V and 0 bases at J, with 9 bases between. Germline CDR1 reads SGHNT; CDR2 reads YENEEA. Here the CDR3 reads CASSSWGDQETQYF. The CDR3 DNA is TGTGCCAGCAGCTCCTGGGGGGACCAAGAGACCCAGTACTTC.

The chain carries TRBV19 and TRBJ2-3; 7 nucleotides align to TRBD2. Trimming at V came to 5 bases and at J to 5 bases, leaving 1 base not matched to a gene. Germline V gene data show CDR1 as LNHDA and CDR2 as SQIVND (reference sequence). There are 12 residues in the CDR3. Written as DNA, the CDR3 is TGTGCCAGTAGTGGGGAGGGAGATACGCAGTATTTT. It yields the protein CASSGEGDTQYF.

The chain combines TRBV27 with TRBJ2-5, with TRBD2 identical over 8 bases. The CDR3 loop spans 15 amino acids. Trimming at V came to 2 bases and at J to 2 bases, leaving 4 bases not matched to a gene. Germline V gene data show CDR1 as MNHEY and CDR2 as SMNVEV (reference sequence). DNA for the CDR3: TGTGCCAGCAGTTTAGGCGGGACTAGACAAGAGACCCAGTACTTC. Translation gives CASSLGGTRQETQYF.

The chain combines TRBV5-1 with TRBJ2-1; 8 positions match TRBD2. The CDR3 runs 17 residues. Trimming at V came to 1 base and at J to 4 bases, leaving 10 bases not matched to a gene. The germline V gene has CDR1 SGHRS and CDR2 YFSETQ. The CDR3 here is CASSLISASGYYNEQFF. The CDR3 nucleotides are TGCGCCAGCAGCTTGATCTCCGCTAGCGGGTATTACAATGAGCAGTTCTTC.

This chain links TRBV3-1 (or the pseudogene TRBV3-2) with TRBJ1-3; D is possibly TRBD1 (5 bases). The V end lost 1 base, the J end lost 2 bases, and 9 bases lay between the germline ends. CDR3 length equals 15 residues. Germline V lookup: CDR1 LGHDT, CDR2 YNNKEL (reference sequence). The CDR3 DNA reads as TGTGCCAGCAGCCAAGGGAGGGGAACTGGAAACACCATATATTTT. Amino acid sequence: CASSQGRGTGNTIYF.

This rearrangement joins TRBV19 to TRBJ1-5, with D perhaps matching TRBD1 (5 bases). Germline V gene lookup returns CDR1 LNHDA and CDR2 SQIVND (reference sequence). V shed 5 bases and J shed 7 bases, with 18 bases lying between them. This CDR3 spans 15 amino acids. CDR3 sequence: CASSAPGGSGQPQHF. DNA of the CDR3: TGTGCCAGTAGTGCCCCCGGGGGGTCAGGCCAGCCCCAGCATTTT. The full variable domain, completed using reference TRBV19 and TRBJ1-5, is DGGITQSPKYLFRKEGQNVTLSCEQNLNHDAMYWYRQDPGQGLRLIYYSQIVNDFQKGDIAEGYSVSREKKESFPLTVTSAQKNPTAFYLCASSAPGGSGQPQHFGDGTRLSIL.

The gene calls are TRBV30 and TRBJ1-5, with 8 nucleotides matching TRBD1. Trimming at V came to 2 bases and at J to 6 bases, leaving 12 bases not matched to a gene. Looked up from germline, CDR1 is GTSNPN and CDR2 is SVGIG (reference sequence). CDR3 size: 16 residues. The CDR3, as DNA: TGTGCCTGGAGTAAGGTCGGACAGGGTGGGGGTCAGCCCCAGCATTTT. It translates to CAWSKVGQGGGQPQHF.

This chain links TRBV3-1 (or the pseudogene TRBV3-2) with TRBJ2-5; TRBD2 matches at 8 bases. This CDR3 region has 16 residues. V lost 2 bases to trimming and J lost 5 bases; unmatched junction nucleotides: 10. CDR1 and CDR2 from the germline V gene are LGHDT and YNNKEL (reference sequence). Here the CDR3 reads CASSQSVRGGGETQYF. For the CDR3, the DNA is TGTGCCAGCAGCCAATCCGTCCGGGGGGGAGGGGAGACCCAGTACTTC.

This clone was seen once. CDR3 protein: CASSTPSGELFF. The CDR3 coding sequence is TGTGCCAGCAGCACTCCCTCGGGGGAGCTGTTTTTT. The chain couples TRBV9 to TRBJ2-2; D unresolved. V dropped 4 bases and J dropped 8 bases, with 9 bases sitting between them. Germline V gene data show CDR1 as SGDLS and CDR2 as YYNGEE. The CDR3 totals 12 residues.

The gene calls are TRBV6-1 and TRBJ2-7; 7 nucleotides match TRBD1. The CDR3 runs 14 residues. CDR1 MNHNS and CDR2 SASEGT come from the germline V gene. J gave up 5 bases and V 2 bases, and 6 bases lay outside the gene matches. The chain's CDR3 is CASSERRTGNEQYF. CDR3 DNA sequence: TGTGCCAGCAGTGAACGTAGGACAGGAAACGAGCAGTACTTC.

V and J are TRBV3-1 (or the pseudogene TRBV3-2) and TRBJ2-3, with no clear D. In germline, CDR1 is LGHDT, CDR2 YNNKEL (reference sequence). The CDR3 has 13 residues. V was trimmed by 5 bases and J by 0 bases, leaving 6 bases between them. CDR3 amino acids: CASSSSSTDTQYF. DNA of the CDR3: TGTGCCAGCAGCTCGTCGAGCACAGATACGCAGTATTTT.

The gene calls are TRBV5-1 and TRBJ1-1; D is unclear. The CDR3 runs 14 residues. The V gene lost 0 bases and the J gene lost 1 base, with 7 bases spanning the gap. Germline CDR1 reads SGHRS; CDR2 reads YFSETQ. The chain's CDR3 is CASSLGAPNTEAFF. CDR3 DNA: TGCGCCAGCAGCTTGGGGGCACCGAACACTGAAGCTTTCTTT.

This clone was detected only once. This rearrangement joins TRBV5-1 to TRBJ1-1; 7 bases fit TRBD1. The CDR3 totals 14 residues. The V segment lost 1 base and the J segment 4 bases; nucleotides outside the gene matches: 4. Per the germline V gene, CDR1 is SGHRS and CDR2 is YFSETQ. CDR3 nucleotides: TGCGCCAGCAGCTTGAGGCAGGGGGGCACTGAAGCTTTCTTT. Residues: CASSLRQGGTEAFF.

The chain recombines TRBV2 with TRBJ2-2, with a possible D match to TRBD1 (5 bases). Looked up from germline, CDR1 is SNHLY and CDR2 is FYNNEI. V shed 8 bases and J shed 1 base, with 5 bases lying between them. This CDR3 contains 12 residues. CDR3 bases: TGTGCCAGCCAGGGGAACACCGGGGAGCTGTTTTTT. Translated, it gives CASQGNTGELFF.

This rearrangement joins TRBV7-9 to TRBJ2-3; D might be TRBD2 (5 bases). CDR1 is SEHNR and CDR2 is FQNEAQ in the germline V gene (reference sequence). CDR3 length: 15 residues. V gave up 7 bases and J gave up 1 base, with 15 bases separating them. CDR3 bases: TGTGCCAGCAAGTCGGATTTCGGGGGCACAGATACGCAGTATTTT. Translating gives CASKSDFGGTDTQYF.

The chain has TRBV6-5 and TRBJ2-3, with D possibly TRBD2 on 5 matching bases. The V end was cut by 5 bases, the J end by 5 bases, with 14 bases between. From germline, CDR1 is MNHEY and CDR2 SVGAGI. CDR3 size: 14 residues. Here the CDR3 reads CASSSTSDRDTQYF. The DNA of the CDR3 is TGTGCCAGCAGTAGCACTAGTGATCGAGATACGCAGTATTTT.

This clone was counted only a few times. The chain recombines TRBV15 with TRBJ1-5; D ambiguous. The CDR3 has 15 residues. Trimming left V 0 bases short and J 0 bases short, with 6 bases between. CDR1 LNHNV and CDR2 YYDKDF come from the germline V gene (reference sequence). CDR3 coding DNA: TGTGCCACCAGCAGAGACCACAATAGCAATCAGCCCCAGCATTTT. Residues: CATSRDHNSNQPQHF.

This clone was counted only a few times. CDR3 coding DNA: TGTGCCAGCAGTGAAGGGGGGGGACAGCCCCAGCATTTT. This codes for CASSEGGGQPQHF. The chain has TRBV6-1 and TRBJ1-5, with D perhaps matching TRBD1 (5 bases). V lost 1 base to trimming and J lost 7 bases, with 8 bases between them. Germline V gives CDR1 MNHNS, CDR2 SASEGT. This CDR3 contains 13 residues.

The V and J genes are TRBV29-1 and TRBJ2-5; TRBD2 is a possible D gene (5 bases). Germline lookup yields CDR1 SQVTM and CDR2 ANQGSEA. The CDR3 is 13 amino acids. The V end lost 6 bases, the J end lost 2 bases, and 13 bases lay between the germline ends. The CDR3 DNA reads TGCAGCGTGGGTACTAGACGTCAAGAGACCCAGTACTTC. It encodes CSVGTRRQETQYF.

The gene calls are TRBV7-8 and TRBJ1-3; D might be TRBD1 (6 bases). The CDR3 has 14 residues. Trimming stripped 5 bases from V and 0 bases from J, with 8 bases between. Germline CDR1 SGHVS, CDR2 FQNEAQ. CDR3 region: CASSTGFSGNTIYF. The CDR3 DNA is TGTGCCAGCAGCACAGGGTTCTCTGGAAACACCATATATTTT.

The chain employs TRBV5-5 and TRBJ1-1; 9 bases agree with TRBD1. The CDR3 length is 15 residues. Germline CDR1 reads SGHKS; CDR2 reads YYEKEE (reference sequence). Trimming took 4 bases from V and 4 from J; bases not matched to a gene: 8. This CDR3 reads CASSLLGTGTTEAFF. The CDR3 DNA reads TGTGCCAGCAGCCTCCTAGGGACAGGGACCACTGAAGCTTTCTTT.

The genes are TRBV6-5 and TRBJ1-4, with 11 nucleotides matching TRBD1. Germline CDR1 MNHEY, CDR2 SVGAGI. CDR3 size: 16 residues. V shed 0 bases, J shed 7 bases, and the junction held 4 bases outside the gene matches. The CDR3 coding sequence is TGTGCCAGCAGTTACTCGTCGGGACAGGGGGGTGAAAAACTGTTTTTT. The encoded protein is CASSYSSGQGGEKLFF.